These 30 T cell receptor beta chains originate from one sample sequenced in a study of naive and memory T cell subsets. General study points: A few larger clonotypes appeared in naive repertoires, especially CD8, possibly memory cells re-expressing CD45RA.

Two oligonucleotides, mixed equimolar, formed the beta constant-region primer covering TRBC1 and TRBC2. Ligated cDNA was amplified by four rounds of PCR with nested alpha and beta constant-region primers and SP2. TCRdb ran MiXCR on the UMI-ligation and nested PCR reads and lists one entry per CDR3 protein. The sample consists of 95,000 to 110,000 distinct CDR3 sequences, about 14% of them appearing once. No antigen is known for these receptors. Sequencing input: naive CD8+ T cells from blood. Source of these receptors: a human donor in good health.

This clonotype was found many times. The gene calls are TRBV7-9 and TRBJ2-1, with 8 bases fitting TRBD1. CDR1 is SEHNR and CDR2 is FQNEAQ in the germline V gene (reference sequence). The ends lost 11 bases at V and 2 bases at J; junction bases unmatched: 11. CDR3 size: 15 residues. In nucleotides, the CDR3 is TGTGCCTCAAAGGCCGGACAGGGCCCCTACAATGAGCAGTTCTTC. This codes for CASKAGQGPYNEQFF.

This clonotype was counted a few times. The CDR3 coding sequence is TGTGCCAGCAGCCTGGAGAGACCTACCACAGATACGCAGTATTTT. Its protein is CASSLERPTTDTQYF. The chain recombines TRBV5-4 with TRBJ2-3; unclear D gene. CDR3 length equals 15 residues. CDR1 is SGHNT, CDR2 YYREEE, per germline (reference sequence). Trimming removed 4 bases at V and 2 bases at J, with 14 bases between.

This clonotype was counted between two and nine times. The chain employs TRBV28 and TRBJ2-7; D is unresolved. V was cut by 8 bases and J by 2 bases, with 7 bases left in between. The CDR3 is made up of 11 amino acids. The germline CDR1 and CDR2 sequences are MDHEN and SYDVKM. The CDR3 sequence: CASYTPYEQYF. The CDR3 nucleotides read TGTGCCAGCTATACCCCCTACGAGCAGTACTTC.

This clonotype turned up a few times. This chain links TRBV12-3 or TRBV12-4 with TRBJ2-7; a weak D match, TRBD1 (5 bases). The CDR3 runs to 12 residues. Trimming took off 4 bases at V and 3 bases at J, with 7 bases between the two ends. The CDR3 spells CASSSTVYEQYF. Written as DNA, the CDR3 is TGTGCCAGCAGTTCGACAGTCTACGAGCAGTACTTC.

The CDR3 sequence: CASSSLAEEKTQYF. The CDR3, as DNA: TGTGCCAGCAGTTCTCTAGCGGAAGAAAAGACCCAGTACTTC. The chain combines TRBV12-3 or TRBV12-4 with TRBJ2-5; 7 bases align to TRBD2. This CDR3 spans 14 amino acids. Trimming cost V 4 bases and J 6 bases; bases outside gene matches: 8.

In its sample, this clonotype was seen a few times. J is TRBJ1-4 and V is TRBV20-1; D not certain. Trimming pared 1 base from V and 8 bases from J, leaving 8 bases between. CDR1 and CDR2 from the germline V gene are DFQATT and SNEGSKA (reference sequence). The CDR3 consists of 12 residues. In DNA form, the CDR3 reads TGCAGTGCTAGAGCCCAACAAGAAAAACTGTTTTTT. It encodes CSARAQQEKLFF.

This clonotype was detected a few times. The chain is built from TRBV6-2 or TRBV6-3 and TRBJ1-1; D is uncertain. The length of the CDR3 is 13 residues. V was cut by 6 bases and J by 0 bases, with 8 bases left in between. Germline-derived CDR1 and CDR2 are MNHEY and SVGEGT. The CDR3 reads CASRVLLNTEAFF. CDR3 nucleotide sequence: TGTGCCAGCAGAGTACTCTTGAACACTGAAGCTTTCTTT.

This clonotype has only a few counts. V usage is TRBV19 and J usage is TRBJ2-7; 7 bases line up with TRBD1. CDR1 and CDR2 (germline): LNHDA, SQIVND (reference sequence). J was trimmed by 4 bases and V by 5 bases; bases with no gene match: 11. The CDR3 sequence is 15 residues long. CDR3 region: CASSPGQWFMYEQYF. CDR3 coding DNA: TGTGCCAGTAGTCCGGGACAGTGGTTTATGTACGAGCAGTACTTC.

Note on this clonotype: A much larger clone lies one base from this, so it may be a read error. This rearrangement joins TRBV7-6 to TRBJ2-5, with D possibly TRBD2 on 5 matching bases. The CDR3 runs 11 residues. The V and J ends lost 6 bases and 8 bases respectively, with 10 bases between them. Germline CDR1 reads SGHVS; CDR2 reads FNYEAQ. The CDR3 spells CASRRTGTQYF. The CDR3, as DNA: TGTGCCAGCAGGAGGACGGGAACCCAGTACTTC.

This clonotype was detected a few times. The chain recombines TRBV4-3 with TRBJ1-1, with D perhaps matching TRBD1 (5 bases). The V end was cut by 6 bases, the J end by 3 bases, with 14 bases between. The CDR3 is 14 residues long. Germline CDR1 and CDR2: LGHNA and YSLEER. The CDR3 DNA follows: TGCGCCAGCAGACCCATCACAGGTTACACTGAAGCTTTCTTT. Protein: CASRPITGYTEAFF.

This clonotype has only a few counts. DNA of the CDR3: TGCAGTGCTAGAGATCGGGTAGCGGGAGGGCTCGAGCAGTACTTC. Amino acids: CSARDRVAGGLEQYF. The chain uses TRBV20-1 and TRBJ2-7, with 11 bases identical to TRBD2. Germline CDR1 DFQATT, CDR2 SNEGSKA (reference sequence). V lost 0 bases, J lost 6 bases, and 7 bases stayed unmatched. CDR3 length: 15 amino acids.

This clonotype has at least ten counts. CDR3 protein: CAWSDSGGYEQYF. DNA of the CDR3: TGTGCCTGGAGTGATAGCGGAGGCTACGAGCAGTACTTC. This sequence joins TRBV30 and TRBJ2-7, with a tentative D call TRBD2 (6 bases). V shed 1 base and J shed 3 bases, with 10 bases lying between them. Germline V CDR1 and CDR2: GTSNPN, SVGIG (reference sequence). The CDR3 spans 13 residues.

This clonotype was seen at least ten times. The gene calls are TRBV12-3 or TRBV12-4 and TRBJ2-1, with 7 bases identical to TRBD1. The length of the CDR3 is 15 residues. V gave up 6 bases and J gave up 2 bases; unmatched junction bases: 7. The CDR3 spells CASSTGATPYNEQFF. The CDR3 nucleotides are TGTGCCAGCAGCACAGGGGCAACTCCCTACAATGAGCAGTTCTTC.

This rearrangement joins TRBV12-3 or TRBV12-4 to TRBJ2-1; D is possibly TRBD2 (6 bases). The ends were cut back, 5 bases at V and 4 bases at J, with 15 bases in the middle. The CDR3 runs to 15 residues. CDR3 nucleotides: TGTGCCAGCAGTCTGACCGGGGGAACGTACAATGAGCAGTTCTTC. Amino acids: CASSLTGGTYNEQFF.

This chain uses TRBV11-1 with TRBJ1-1; 8 positions agree with TRBD1. J gave up 7 bases and V 3 bases, and 7 bases lay outside the gene matches. This CDR3 region has 14 residues. Germline V CDR1 and CDR2: SGHAT, FQDESV (reference sequence). The CDR3 is CASSLTGARDEAFF. The CDR3 bases are TGTGCCAGCAGCTTGACAGGGGCCAGGGATGAAGCTTTCTTT.

This clonotype was counted a few times. The gene calls are TRBV25-1 and TRBJ1-2; D not certain. V lost 7 bases and J lost 5, with 14 bases in between. This CDR3 spans 13 amino acids. Germline V gene lookup returns CDR1 MGHDK and CDR2 SYGVNS. The DNA for the CDR3 is TGTGCCAGCATCGGAGTATGGGATTATGGCTACACCTTC. Translating gives CASIGVWDYGYTF.

This clonotype was seen more than once but under ten times. The chain carries TRBV9 and TRBJ1-2, with 10 bases aligning to TRBD1. Germline V gives CDR1 SGDLS, CDR2 YYNGEE. V was pared by 4 bases and J by 2 bases, with 5 bases of the junction left unmatched. The CDR3 is 15 amino acids. The CDR3 DNA is TGTGCCAGCAGCACGACGGGACAGGGGAACTATGGCTACACCTTC. Amino acids: CASSTTGQGNYGYTF.

This clonotype was observed many times. This sequence joins TRBV13 and TRBJ1-6; no clear D. Germline lookup yields CDR1 PRHDT and CDR2 FYEKMQ (reference sequence). The CDR3 totals 14 residues. V was cut by 3 bases and J by 11 bases, with 14 bases left in between. The CDR3 DNA sequence: TGTGCCAGCAGCTTGGGAACACCCTCGGCACCCCTCCACTTT. This translates into CASSLGTPSAPLHF.

This clonotype was counted at least ten times. This chain links TRBV20-1 with TRBJ2-1; D not certain. The CDR3 is 17 amino acids. The V end was cut by 0 bases, the J end by 0 bases, with 15 bases between. Looked up from germline, CDR1 is DFQATT and CDR2 is SNEGSKA (reference sequence). The CDR3 loop is CSARDSFTGSSYNEQFF. CDR3 coding DNA: TGCAGTGCTAGAGATTCCTTCACGGGTAGCTCCTACAATGAGCAGTTCTTC.

This clonotype has a handful of counts. This chain uses TRBV2 with TRBJ2-1; no reliable D call. The V gene's germline CDR1 is SNHLY and CDR2 FYNNEI. The ends were cut back, 4 bases at V and 5 bases at J, with 21 bases in the middle. This CDR3 has 17 amino acids. DNA for the CDR3: TGTGCCAGCAGTGTGGCAGTTAAGGGTGGAAGCCACAATGAGCAGTTCTTC. Amino acids: CASSVAVKGGSHNEQFF.

There are many counts of this clonotype. The chain links TRBV4-3 to TRBJ1-1; D not certain. Deletions cut 0 bases from V and 5 bases from J, with 10 bases between. Germline V gene lookup returns CDR1 LGHNA and CDR2 YSLEER. The CDR3 length is 14 residues. The DNA of the CDR3 is TGCGCCAGCAGCCAAGAGAGTGTTCGGACTGAAGCTTTCTTT. Protein sequence: CASSQESVRTEAFF.

This clonotype was found a few times. This chain links TRBV12-3 or TRBV12-4 with TRBJ2-2; 13 bases fit TRBD2. With 6 bases clipped from V and 1 base from J, the junction kept 11 bases outside the gene matches. This CDR3 spans 19 amino acids. The CDR3 bases are TGTGCCAGCAGCCCCGGACTAGCGGGAGAGTTTCGGAACACCGGGGAGCTGTTTTTT. This codes for CASSPGLAGEFRNTGELFF.

This clonotype was counted only a few times. The chain uses TRBV5-1 and TRBJ2-7; no firm D call. Trimming removed 0 bases at V and 4 bases at J, with 11 bases between. The germline V gene has CDR1 SGHRS and CDR2 YFSETQ. This CDR3 is built from 14 residues. CDR3 in DNA: TGCGCCAGCAGCTTGGGTTCATCCCGGTACGAGCAGTACTTC. This encodes CASSLGSSRYEQYF.

This clonotype was seen a few times. V gene TRBV7-8 combines with J gene TRBJ2-2; D remains ambiguous. Germline values: CDR1 SGHVS, CDR2 FQNEAQ. The length of the CDR3 is 13 residues. Trimming left V 2 bases short and J 4 bases short, with 5 bases between. The DNA of the CDR3 is TGTGCCAGCAGCTTACGTGGCACCGGGGAGCTGTTTTTT. The encoded protein is CASSLRGTGELFF.

This clonotype was recorded only once. This sequence joins TRBV6-2 or TRBV6-3 and TRBJ2-2; TRBD1 aligns across 7 bases. Unmatched junction bases numbered 10, after V lost 6 bases and J lost 6 bases. The CDR3 covers 15 residues. The V gene's germline CDR1 is MNHEY and CDR2 SVGEGT. CDR3 nucleotide sequence: TGTGCCAGCAGCTTCCTCGACAGGGCCTCCGGGGAGCTGTTTTTT. This translates into CASSFLDRASGELFF.

The V call is TRBV5-1, the J call TRBJ2-1; D is unclear. The CDR3 has 12 amino acids. Deletions cut 0 bases from V and 10 bases from J, with 8 bases between. Germline values: CDR1 SGHRS, CDR2 YFSETQ. CDR3 bases: TGCGCCAGCAGCTTGGCAGCGAAGGAGCAGTTCTTC. It yields the protein CASSLAAKEQFF.

This clonotype was seen many times. This rearrangement joins TRBV20-1 to TRBJ2-7; tentatively, D is TRBD1 or TRBD2 (5 bases each). Deletions cut 6 bases from V and 1 base from J, with 25 bases between. Germline assignment: CDR1 DFQATT and CDR2 SNEGSKA (reference sequence). This CDR3 spans 17 amino acids. The DNA of the CDR3 is TGCAGTGCCGGGGCTTCAGGGAGCCTCGGGGTTTCCTACGAGCAGTACTTC. This encodes CSAGASGSLGVSYEQYF.

This clonotype has only a few counts. The J gene is TRBJ2-1, the V gene TRBV6-2 or TRBV6-3, with 9 nucleotides matching TRBD2. Per germline, CDR1 MNHEY and CDR2 SVGEGT. This CDR3 contains 21 residues. V shed 6 bases, J shed 4 bases, and the junction held 25 bases outside the gene matches. CDR3 residues: CASRGPQYNEKREDWYNEQFF. CDR3 nucleotides: TGTGCCAGCAGGGGACCTCAGTATAATGAAAAGCGGGAGGATTGGTACAATGAGCAGTTCTTC.

The gene calls are TRBV29-1 and TRBJ2-7; D is uncertain. CDR1 and CDR2 from the germline V gene are SQVTM and ANQGSEA. V gave up 3 bases and J gave up 2 bases, with 14 bases separating them. The CDR3 loop spans 14 amino acids. CDR3 DNA: TGCAGCGTTGAGCTGTCGATGGACCCCTACGAGCAGTACTTC. It specifies CSVELSMDPYEQYF.

CDR3: CASMRQSILYEQYF. CDR3 DNA sequence: TGTGCCAGCATGAGACAGAGTATCCTCTACGAGCAGTACTTC. This chain connects TRBV28 to TRBJ2-7; a weak D match, TRBD1 (5 bases). The CDR3 has 14 amino acids. V dropped 7 bases and J dropped 3 bases, with 16 bases sitting between them. Per the germline V gene, CDR1 is MDHEN and CDR2 is SYDVKM.